This section outlines one T cell receptor beta chain sequence together with its context. This sample stems from a study of blood T cells in healthy people across ages. The J segment lost 2 bases and the V segment lost 2 bases, leaving 4 bases of the junction unmatched. The CDR3 totals 15 residues. From germline, CDR1 is MGHRA and CDR2 YSYEKL. Primed by a sample-barcoded 5' primer and a J-beta primer mix, a second PCR proceeded for about 6 to 12 cycles. A single record per CDR3 protein comes from TCRdb applying MiXCR to the 5' RACE reads. The sample contains almost 800,000 distinct CDR3 sequences, roughly 60% of which appear only once.

The sequencing sample was made of blood. This receptor was obtained from a man under 40 in good health. This chain links TRBV4-1 with TRBJ2-3; TRBD2 matches at 7 bases. CDR3 protein: CASSQQAGTTDTQYF. The CDR3 DNA follows: TGCGCCAGCAGCCAACAAGCGGGGACCACAGATACGCAGTATTTT.